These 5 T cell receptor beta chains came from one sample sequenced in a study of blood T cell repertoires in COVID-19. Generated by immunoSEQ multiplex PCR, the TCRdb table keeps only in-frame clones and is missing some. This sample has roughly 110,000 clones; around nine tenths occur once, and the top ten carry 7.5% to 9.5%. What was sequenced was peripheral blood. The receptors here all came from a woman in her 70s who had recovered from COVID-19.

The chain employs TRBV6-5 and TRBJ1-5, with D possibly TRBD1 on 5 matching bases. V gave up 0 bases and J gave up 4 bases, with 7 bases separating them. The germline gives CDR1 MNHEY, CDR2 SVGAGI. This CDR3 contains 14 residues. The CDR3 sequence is CASSYSRGNQPQHF. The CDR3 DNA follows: TGTGCCAGCAGTTACTCAAGGGGTAATCAGCCCCAGCATTTT.

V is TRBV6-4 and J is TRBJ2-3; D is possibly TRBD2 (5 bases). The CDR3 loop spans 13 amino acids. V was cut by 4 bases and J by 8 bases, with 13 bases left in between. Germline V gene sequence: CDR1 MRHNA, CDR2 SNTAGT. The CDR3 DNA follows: TGTGCCAGCAGTGCCTACGGAGGCGGTACGCAGTATTTT. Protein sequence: CASSAYGGGTQYF.

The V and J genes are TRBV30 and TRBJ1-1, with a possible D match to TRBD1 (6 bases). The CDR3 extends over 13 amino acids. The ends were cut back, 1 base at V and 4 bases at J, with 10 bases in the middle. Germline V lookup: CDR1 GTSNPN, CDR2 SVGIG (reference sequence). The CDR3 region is CAWSGTGSTEAFF. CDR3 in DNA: TGTGCCTGGAGTGGTACAGGGAGCACTGAAGCTTTCTTT.

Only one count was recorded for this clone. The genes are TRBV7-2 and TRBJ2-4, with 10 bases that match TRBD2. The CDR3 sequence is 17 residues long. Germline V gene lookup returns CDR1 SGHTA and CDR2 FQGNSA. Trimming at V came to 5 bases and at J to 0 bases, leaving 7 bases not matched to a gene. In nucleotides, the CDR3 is TGTGCCAGCAGCATGATAGCGGGGGGACTAGCCAAAAACATTCAGTACTTC. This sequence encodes CASSMIAGGLAKNIQYF.

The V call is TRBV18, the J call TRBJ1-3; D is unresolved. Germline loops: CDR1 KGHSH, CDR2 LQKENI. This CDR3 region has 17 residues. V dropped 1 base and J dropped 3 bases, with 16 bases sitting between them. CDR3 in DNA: TGTGCCAGCTCACCACTAGATCCGAGAGGGTTTGGAAACACCATATATTTT. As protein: CASSPLDPRGFGNTIYF.